Listed below are T cell receptor beta chains from one sample, sequenced in a study of T-cell memory formation after mild COVID-19. TCRdb passed the 5' RACE reads through MiXCR, listing each CDR3 protein once. This sample has 250,000 to 300,000 distinct CDR3 sequences, with approximately 18% found just once. Source material: PBMCs or a T cell subset sorted from them (not recorded which). The receptors come from a man aged 18 to 35 who had mild COVID-19 (a few samples of this study predate the infection). Cell type and time point are not known. CDR3s leave out the opening cysteine and the closing phenylalanine or tryptophan.

V	J	CDR3
TRBV9	TRBJ1-6	ASSVEGQATPLH
TRBV2	TRBJ2-3	ASSVSGVTDTQY
TRBV24-1	TRBJ2-1	ATRGVGF
TRBV11-3	TRBJ2-5	ASSSNKETQY
TRBV14	TRBJ1-2	ASSQVAGAPYGYT
TRBV4-1	TRBJ2-1	ASSQIGGGRGNNEQF
TRBV4-3	TRBJ2-3	ASSQEGRALDTQY
TRBV4-2	TRBJ1-4	ASSHDSFNNEKLF
TRBV19	TRBJ1-3	ASSSRTGNTIY
TRBV9	TRBJ2-7	ASSTSEGPREQY
TRBV5-1	TRBJ1-1	ASRYQANTEAF
TRBV2	TRBJ1-6	ASSPGTADSPLH
TRBV10-3	TRBJ1-5	ATGGQILSNQPQH
TRBV7-9	TRBJ2-3	ASSRGTSGGAEQY
TRBV7-3	TRBJ2-1	ASSSQGVPNNEQF
TRBV4-3	TRBJ2-3	ASSQEASGGIDTQY
TRBV7-8	TRBJ2-3	ASSLPDRDRDTDTQY
TRBV20-1	TRBJ1-1	SARDSPGFPWGEAF
TRBV7-9	TRBJ2-5	ASSLRGQVETQY
TRBV4-1	TRBJ2-7	ASSQEEAGYGREQY
TRBV15	TRBJ1-6	ATSIRDRNSPLH
TRBV4-2	TRBJ2-5	ASSQGAGVLQTQY
TRBV5-1	TRBJ2-1	ASSLSRLAGPHGDEQF
TRBV18	TRBJ2-3	ASSPTGTQY
TRBV5-1	TRBJ2-1	ASSLYGGDSQAPYNEQF
TRBV7-6	TRBJ2-3	ASRDRYSTDTQY
TRBV24-1	TRBJ2-1	ATSDDAGTGLNEQF
TRBV20-1	TRBJ2-3	SAIGRPFGDTDTQY
TRBV7-9	TRBJ1-5	ASSLGTGGTQPQH
TRBV7-8	TRBJ1-5	ASSVRDRGQLNQPQH
TRBV5-1	TRBJ1-2	ASSLLPGAAGDGYT
TRBV20-1	TRBJ2-3	SALIEGATDTQY
TRBV19	TRBJ2-3	ASKVAGGHGTDTQY
TRBV9	TRBJ2-2	ASSVVSYGELF
TRBV29-1	TRBJ2-1	SVTDSSYNEQF
TRBV20-1	TRBJ1-6	SARGHRENSPLH
TRBV27	TRBJ2-2	ASSSDDPGELF
TRBV18	TRBJ1-1	ASYPGQGARTEAF
TRBV19	TRBJ1-2	ASNRDSLYGYT
TRBV9	TRBJ1-6	ASSSRSTADNSPLH
TRBV5-1	TRBJ1-1	ASSPVGRGETEAF
TRBV4-1	TRBJ2-3	ASNSGGGPDTQY
TRBV20-1	TRBJ2-7	SASRGQGVSYEQY
TRBV7-6	TRBJ2-5	ASSRSTEETQY
TRBV18	TRBJ2-1	ASSTGDYNEQF
TRBV7-2	TRBJ1-2	ASRSGTGDYGYT
TRBV28	TRBJ2-1	ASSSAGLAGRNEQF
TRBV2	TRBJ2-7	ASSERGLAGGTQY
TRBV27	TRBJ1-2	ASSLFSSGYGYT
TRBV7-9	TRBJ2-3	ASSRTSVDTQY
TRBV20-1	TRBJ2-3	SAEARSRKSTDTQY
TRBV29-1	TRBJ2-2	SVEVPGAGELF
TRBV29-1	TRBJ2-5	SVMRGPQETQY
TRBV10-3	TRBJ2-5	AISGTELRETQY
TRBV15	TRBJ2-7	ATSRDHLLAGGVEQY
TRBV28	TRBJ2-3	ASGGSDTQY
TRBV5-1	TRBJ2-1	ASSFAREGYNEQF
TRBV7-2	TRBJ1-2	ASSLGQGENGYT
TRBV24-1	TRBJ2-1	ATSDRGRDNEQF